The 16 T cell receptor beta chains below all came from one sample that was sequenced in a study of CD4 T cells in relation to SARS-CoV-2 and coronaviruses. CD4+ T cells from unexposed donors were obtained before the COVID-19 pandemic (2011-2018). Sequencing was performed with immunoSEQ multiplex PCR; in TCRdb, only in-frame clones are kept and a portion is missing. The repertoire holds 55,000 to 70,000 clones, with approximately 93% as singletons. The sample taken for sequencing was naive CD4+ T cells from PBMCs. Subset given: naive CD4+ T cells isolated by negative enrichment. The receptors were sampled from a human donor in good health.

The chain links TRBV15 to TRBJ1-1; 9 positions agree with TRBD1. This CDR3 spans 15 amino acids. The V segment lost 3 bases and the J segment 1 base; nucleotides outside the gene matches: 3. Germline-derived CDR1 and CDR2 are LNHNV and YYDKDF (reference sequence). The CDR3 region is CATSSPGQGNTEAFF. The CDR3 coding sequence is TGTGCCACCAGCAGCCCGGGACAGGGGAACACTGAAGCTTTCTTT.

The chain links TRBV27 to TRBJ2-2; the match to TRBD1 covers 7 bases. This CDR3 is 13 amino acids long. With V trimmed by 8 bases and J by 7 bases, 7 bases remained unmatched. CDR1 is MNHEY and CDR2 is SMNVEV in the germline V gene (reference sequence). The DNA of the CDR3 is TGTGCCAGCTCAGACAGGGTTGTCGGGGAGCTGTTTTTT. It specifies CASSDRVVGELFF.

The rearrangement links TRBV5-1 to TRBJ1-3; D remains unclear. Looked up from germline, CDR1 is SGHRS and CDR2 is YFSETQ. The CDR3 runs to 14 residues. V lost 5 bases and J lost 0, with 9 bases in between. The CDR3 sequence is CASRKTNSGNTIYF. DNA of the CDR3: TGCGCCAGCAGAAAGACGAACTCTGGAAACACCATATATTTT.

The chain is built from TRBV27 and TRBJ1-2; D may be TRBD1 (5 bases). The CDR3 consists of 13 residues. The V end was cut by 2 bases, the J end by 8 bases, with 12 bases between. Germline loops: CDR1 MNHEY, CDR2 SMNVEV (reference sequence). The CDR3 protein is CASSLQYGAGYTF. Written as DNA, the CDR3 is TGTGCCAGCAGTTTACAATACGGGGCGGGCTACACCTTC.

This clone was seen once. The CDR3 here is CASSVMGGTEQFF. DNA of the CDR3: TGTGCCAGCAGCGTAATGGGCGGGACTGAGCAGTTCTTC. This chain joins TRBV9 and TRBJ2-1; D might be TRBD2 (6 bases). Trimming left V 1 base short and J 9 bases short, with 11 bases between. The CDR3 spans 13 residues. CDR1 SGDLS and CDR2 YYNGEE come from the germline V gene.

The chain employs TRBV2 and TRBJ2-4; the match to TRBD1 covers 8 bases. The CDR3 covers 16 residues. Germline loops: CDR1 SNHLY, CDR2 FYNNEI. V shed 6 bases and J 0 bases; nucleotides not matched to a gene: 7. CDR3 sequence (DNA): TGTGCCAGCAGGACGACAGGGGCTATAGCCAAAAACATTCAGTACTTC. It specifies CASRTTGAIAKNIQYF.

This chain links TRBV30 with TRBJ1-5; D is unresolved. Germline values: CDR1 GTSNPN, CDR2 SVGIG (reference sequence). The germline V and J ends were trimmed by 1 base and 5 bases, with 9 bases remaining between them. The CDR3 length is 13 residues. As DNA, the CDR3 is TGTGCCTGGAGTGAAGGGTGGGATCAGCCCCAGCATTTT. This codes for CAWSEGWDQPQHF.

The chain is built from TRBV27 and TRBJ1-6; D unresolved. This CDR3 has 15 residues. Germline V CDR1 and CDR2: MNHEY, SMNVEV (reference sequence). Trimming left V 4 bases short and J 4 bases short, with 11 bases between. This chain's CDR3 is CASSSSGYYNSPLHF. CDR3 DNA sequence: TGTGCCAGCAGTTCCTCAGGCTATTATAATTCACCCCTCCACTTT.

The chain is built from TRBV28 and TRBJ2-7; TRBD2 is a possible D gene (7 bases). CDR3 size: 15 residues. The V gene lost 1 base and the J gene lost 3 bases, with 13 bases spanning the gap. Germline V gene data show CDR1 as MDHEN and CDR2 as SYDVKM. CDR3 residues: CASSLFGGLLYEQYF. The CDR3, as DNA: TGTGCCAGCAGTTTATTCGGGGGGCTACTCTACGAGCAGTACTTC. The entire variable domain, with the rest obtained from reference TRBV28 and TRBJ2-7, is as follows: DVKVTQSSRYLVKRTGEKVFLECVQDMDHENMFWYRQDPGLGLRLIYFSYDVKMKEKGDIPEGYSVSREKKERFSLILESASTNQTSMYLCASSLFGGLLYEQYFGPGTRLTVT.

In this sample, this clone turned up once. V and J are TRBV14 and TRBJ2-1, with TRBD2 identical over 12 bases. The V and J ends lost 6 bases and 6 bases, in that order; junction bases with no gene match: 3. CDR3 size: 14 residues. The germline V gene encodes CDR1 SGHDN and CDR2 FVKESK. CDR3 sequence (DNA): TGTGCCAGCAGAGGGACTAGCGGGCCCAATGAGCAGTTCTTC. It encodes CASRGTSGPNEQFF.

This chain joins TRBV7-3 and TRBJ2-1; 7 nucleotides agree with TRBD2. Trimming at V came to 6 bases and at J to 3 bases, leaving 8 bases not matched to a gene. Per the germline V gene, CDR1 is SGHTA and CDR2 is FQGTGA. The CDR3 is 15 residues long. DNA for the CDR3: TGTGCCAGCAGTCACCAACTAGCGAACTACAATGAGCAGTTCTTC. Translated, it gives CASSHQLANYNEQFF.

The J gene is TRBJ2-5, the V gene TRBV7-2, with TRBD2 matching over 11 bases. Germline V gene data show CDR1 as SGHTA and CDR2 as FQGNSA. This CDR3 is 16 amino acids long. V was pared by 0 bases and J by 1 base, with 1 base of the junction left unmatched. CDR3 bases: TGTGCCAGCAGCTTAGCCGGGACTAGCGGCCAAGAGACCCAGTACTTC. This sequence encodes CASSLAGTSGQETQYF.

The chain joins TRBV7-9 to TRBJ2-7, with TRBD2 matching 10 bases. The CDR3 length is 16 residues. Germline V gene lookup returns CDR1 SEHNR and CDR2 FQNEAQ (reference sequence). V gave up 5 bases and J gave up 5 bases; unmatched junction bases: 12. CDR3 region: CASSPSGGTSAHEQYF. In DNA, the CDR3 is TGTGCCAGCAGCCCCTCCGGCGGGACTAGCGCACACGAGCAGTACTTC.

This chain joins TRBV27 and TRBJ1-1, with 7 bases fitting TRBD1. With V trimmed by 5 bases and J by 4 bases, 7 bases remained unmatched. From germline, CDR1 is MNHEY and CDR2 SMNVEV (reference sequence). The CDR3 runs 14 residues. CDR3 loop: CASSPRQGGTEAFF. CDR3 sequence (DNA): TGTGCCAGCAGTCCCCGACAGGGAGGCACTGAAGCTTTCTTT.

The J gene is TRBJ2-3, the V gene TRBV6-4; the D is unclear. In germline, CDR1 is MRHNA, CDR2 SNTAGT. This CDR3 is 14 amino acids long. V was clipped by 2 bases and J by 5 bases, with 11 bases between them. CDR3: CASSDTPEEDTQYF. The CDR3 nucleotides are TGTGCCAGCAGTGACACCCCCGAGGAAGATACGCAGTATTTT.

CDR3 in DNA: TGTGCCAGCAGCCTTACTCGGAGCTCCTACAATGAGCAGTTCTTC. The encoded protein is CASSLTRSSYNEQFF. V and J are TRBV3-1 (or the pseudogene TRBV3-2) and TRBJ2-1; D gene unclear. The germline V gene encodes CDR1 LGHDT and CDR2 YNNKEL (reference sequence). The CDR3 consists of 15 residues. V lost 4 bases and J lost 0, with 10 bases in between.